These 24 T cell receptor beta chains came from one sample sequenced in a study of blood T cell repertoires in COVID-19. Method: immunoSEQ multiplex PCR; TCRdb's copy keeps in-frame clones and lacks some. The sample holds some 73,000 clones, less than 75% seen once. Sequenced: peripheral blood. Every receptor here comes from a man aged 55 to 69 with acute or convalescent COVID-19.

The sample holds a few counts of this clone. The chain is built from TRBV5-4 and TRBJ2-1; 9 bases are a match to TRBD2. Germline loops: CDR1 SGHNT, CDR2 YYREEE (reference sequence). This CDR3 contains 16 residues. The V gene end was trimmed by 6 bases and the J gene end by 5 bases; junction bases not matched to a gene: 12. DNA for the CDR3: TGTGCCAGCACCGGCGGGAGGGCGGGTAGGGACAATGAGCAGTTCTTC. Protein sequence: CASTGGRAGRDNEQFF.

This clone showed up just once. The V and J genes are TRBV11-2 and TRBJ1-2; D is possibly TRBD1 (6 bases). V lost 3 bases, J lost 3 bases, and 8 bases lay in between. CDR1 is SGHAT, CDR2 FQNNGV, per germline. The CDR3 contains 13 residues. CDR3: CASSLTGDYGYTF. The CDR3 DNA is TGTGCCAGCAGCTTGACAGGAGACTATGGCTACACCTTC.

The genes are TRBV2 and TRBJ1-1; D remains unclear. CDR1 SNHLY and CDR2 FYNNEI come from the germline V gene. The CDR3 totals 13 residues. Trimming took 2 bases from V and 3 from J, leaving 7 bases between them. The CDR3 reads CASSELRDTEAFF. The CDR3 nucleotides are TGTGCCAGCAGTGAATTGAGGGACACTGAAGCTTTCTTT. Using reference TRBV2 and TRBJ1-1 for the parts outside the CDR3, the full variable domain is EPEVTQTPSHQVTQMGQEVILRCVPISNHLYFYWYRQILGQKVEFLVSFYNNEISEKSEIFDDQFSVERPDGSNFTLKIRSTKLEDSAMYFCASSELRDTEAFFGQGTRLTVV.

J is TRBJ2-7 and V is TRBV12-5; D is undetermined. The CDR3 has 13 residues. CDR1 LGHNT and CDR2 FRNRAP come from the germline V gene. V was pared by 2 bases and J by 0 bases, with 5 bases between. The DNA of the CDR3 is TGTGCTAGTGGTTTGTCGGGCTCCTACGAGCAGTACGTC. Encoded protein: CASGLSGSYEQYV.

The CDR3 loop is CASSSRAGINTDTQYF. CDR3 coding DNA: TGTGCCAGCAGCTCTAGGGCCGGGATTAACACAGATACGCAGTATTTT. The V call is TRBV7-9, the J call TRBJ2-3, with D possibly matching TRBD2 (5 bases). The germline V gene encodes CDR1 SEHNR and CDR2 FQNEAQ (reference sequence). Trimming pared 4 bases from V and 2 bases from J, leaving 16 bases between. The CDR3 extends over 16 amino acids. Full variable domain (missing parts from reference TRBV7-9 and TRBJ2-3): DTGVSQNPRHKITKRGQNVTFRCDPISEHNRLYWYRQTLGQGPEFLTYFQNEAQLEKSRLLSDRFSAERPKGSFSTLEIQRTEQGDSAMYLCASSSRAGINTDTQYFGPGTRLTVL.

There are a few counts of this clone. The genes are TRBV5-6 and TRBJ2-7; tentatively, D is TRBD1 (6 bases). Germline lookup yields CDR1 SGHDT and CDR2 YYEEEE. V dropped 5 bases and J dropped 7 bases, with 19 bases sitting between them. The CDR3 has 14 residues. CDR3 protein: CASRGTRTLGEQYF. The CDR3 coding sequence is TGTGCCAGCAGAGGGACAAGGACCCTCGGAGAGCAGTACTTC.

This clone was recorded only once. The chain uses TRBV19 and TRBJ1-3; 9 bases fit TRBD1. After removal of 5 bases from V and 4 bases from J, the junction contained 6 bases not matched to a gene. Germline-derived CDR1 and CDR2 are LNHDA and SQIVND (reference sequence). The CDR3 consists of 15 residues. The CDR3 loop is CASSDRGQGGNTIYF. The CDR3 DNA sequence: TGTGCCAGTAGTGATCGGGGACAGGGAGGAAACACCATATATTTT.

The V and J genes are TRBV5-1 and TRBJ1-1; the D gene is possibly TRBD1 (5 bases). CDR1 SGHRS and CDR2 YFSETQ come from the germline V gene. This CDR3 is 15 amino acids long. Trimming removed 1 base at V and 2 bases at J, with 12 bases between. The chain's CDR3 is CASSLSPGVNTEAFF. CDR3 DNA sequence: TGCGCCAGCAGCTTGTCACCGGGGGTAAACACTGAAGCTTTCTTT.

The chain carries TRBV3-1 (or the pseudogene TRBV3-2) and TRBJ2-7; 9 bases align to TRBD2. From germline, CDR1 is LGHDT and CDR2 YNNKEL (reference sequence). Trimming took 0 bases from V and 1 from J; bases not matched to a gene: 4. This CDR3 is 16 amino acids long. The DNA for the CDR3 is TGTGCCAGCAGCCAAGACCACAGCGGGAGGTCCTACGAGCAGTACGTC. It specifies CASSQDHSGRSYEQYV.

The chain combines TRBV23-1 with TRBJ1-6; possibly TRBD1 for D (6 bases). TRBV23-1 is flagged as an ORF with uncertain function. The CDR3 sequence is 16 residues long. Trimming took off 4 bases at V and 7 bases at J, with 17 bases between the two ends. CDR3 in DNA: TGCGCCAGCAGTCCCCACCACACAGGGTGGAATTCACCCCTCCACTTT. It encodes CASSPHHTGWNSPLHF.

Here the CDR3 reads CASSHTDSYGYTF. The CDR3 nucleotides are TGTGCCAGCAGCCACACAGATTCCTATGGCTACACCTTC. The genes are TRBV3-1 (or the pseudogene TRBV3-2) and TRBJ1-2; D remains ambiguous. This CDR3 has 13 residues. The germline V gene has CDR1 LGHDT and CDR2 YNNKEL (reference sequence). V was trimmed by 3 bases and J by 4 bases, leaving 9 bases between them.

In DNA, the CDR3 is TGTGCCAGCAGCGTGTGGCCCCCCCAACAAGAGACCCAGTACTTC. This translates into CASSVWPPQQETQYF. V usage is TRBV5-6 and J usage is TRBJ2-5; no reliable D call. V was pared by 4 bases and J by 2 bases, with 15 bases between. Germline values: CDR1 SGHDT, CDR2 YYEEEE. The CDR3 length is 15 residues.

The chain is built from TRBV6-5 and TRBJ2-1, with 8 bases identical to TRBD1. V lost 10 bases, J lost 4 bases, and 9 bases stayed unmatched. This CDR3 contains 14 residues. Germline assignment: CDR1 MNHEY and CDR2 SVGAGI. CDR3 sequence: CATDEDRAYNEQFF. The CDR3 nucleotides read TGTGCCACCGACGAGGACAGGGCATACAATGAGCAGTTCTTC.

This clone showed up just a few times. The J gene is TRBJ2-5, the V gene TRBV5-4, with a tentative D call TRBD2 (5 bases). Deletions cut 2 bases from V and 7 bases from J, with 15 bases between. Germline V gene data show CDR1 as SGHNT and CDR2 as YYREEE (reference sequence). CDR3 size: 14 residues. CDR3 residues: CASSFSSSRGTQYF. The CDR3 DNA reads TGTGCCAGCAGCTTTTCCTCCTCTCGGGGGACCCAGTACTTC.

This clone was found a few times. The rearrangement joins TRBV18 to TRBJ2-6, with 8 bases fitting TRBD1. In germline, CDR1 is KGHSH, CDR2 LQKENI. The CDR3 extends over 19 amino acids. Germline trimming cut 2 bases from V and 0 bases from J; bases unmatched to any gene: 9. Written as DNA, the CDR3 is TGTGCCAGCTCACCAGCTCTGGGACAGGCCCACTCTGGGGCCAACGTCCTGACTTTC. Amino acids: CASSPALGQAHSGANVLTF.

The chain employs TRBV11-2 and TRBJ2-1; 10 bases align to TRBD1. The J segment lost 0 bases and the V segment lost 2 bases, leaving 7 bases of the junction unmatched. The CDR3 has 18 residues. In germline, CDR1 is SGHAT, CDR2 FQNNGV. CDR3 loop: CASSLRDRGATSYNEQFF. In DNA form, the CDR3 reads TGTGCCAGCAGCTTAAGGGACAGGGGTGCTACCTCCTACAATGAGCAGTTCTTC.

On this clone itself: Distinct nucleotide sequences in the sample also encode this CDR3. The chain combines TRBV7-3 with TRBJ2-3; TRBD2 is a possible D gene (6 bases). The CDR3 loop spans 14 amino acids. The V end was cut by 1 base, the J end by 1 base, with 6 bases between. Germline V gene data show CDR1 as SGHTA and CDR2 as FQGTGA. CDR3 DNA sequence: TGTGCCAGCAGCTTAAGCGGGGGCACAGATACGCAGTATTTT. Its translation is CASSLSGGTDTQYF.

The V and J genes are TRBV6-5 and TRBJ1-2; D is perhaps TRBD1 (5 bases). Per germline, CDR1 MNHEY and CDR2 SVGAGI. The CDR3 contains 13 residues. Trimming removed 4 bases from V and 8 bases from J, with 14 bases in between. The CDR3 sequence is CASSFQGEDGYTF. CDR3 DNA: TGTGCCAGCAGTTTCCAGGGTGAAGACGGCTACACCTTC.

The chain recombines TRBV10-2 with TRBJ2-1; 7 bases match TRBD1. J lost 7 bases, V lost 7 bases, and 10 bases had no gene match. CDR1 is WSHSY and CDR2 is SAAADI in the germline V gene. The CDR3 runs to 14 residues. The CDR3 nucleotides read TGCGCCAGCATTTCGACAGGGTCGGGAAATGAGCAGTTCTTC. It translates to CASISTGSGNEQFF.

This chain joins TRBV6-5 and TRBJ2-1, with 8 nucleotides matching TRBD1. V lost 0 bases, J lost 6 bases, and 7 bases stayed unmatched. Germline V gene data show CDR1 as MNHEY and CDR2 as SVGAGI. The CDR3 is 16 amino acids. The DNA of the CDR3 is TGTGCCAGCAGTTACTCCAACTATGGACAGGGCAATGAGCAGTTCTTC. Its protein product is CASSYSNYGQGNEQFF.

The chain joins TRBV29-1 to TRBJ2-3; a possible D gene is TRBD1 (6 bases). Germline lookup yields CDR1 SQVTM and CDR2 ANQGSEA. The CDR3 is made up of 11 amino acids. Trimming shortened V by 5 bases and J by 6 bases, and 9 bases separated the two germline ends. The DNA of the CDR3 is TGCAGCGTTCTTCAGGGGGATACGCAGTATTTT. This encodes CSVLQGDTQYF.

The chain has TRBV9 and TRBJ2-3, with D maybe TRBD2 (6 bases). The length of the CDR3 is 15 residues. CDR1 is SGDLS, CDR2 YYNGEE, per germline. Trimming pared 1 base from V and 3 bases from J, leaving 12 bases between. The CDR3 DNA reads as TGTGCCAGCAGCGTATCGGGGGTATTGACAGATACGCAGTATTTT. Its translation: CASSVSGVLTDTQYF.

This clone occurred a few times. The CDR3 loop reads CATSPRQGRGEKLFF. The CDR3 DNA reads as TGTGCCACCAGTCCTCGACAGGGGAGAGGTGAAAAACTGTTTTTT. The J gene is TRBJ1-4, the V gene TRBV24-1, with 8 bases lining up with TRBD1. The V segment lost 6 bases and the J segment 7 bases; nucleotides outside the gene matches: 9. CDR1 is KGHDR and CDR2 is SFDVKD in the germline V gene. There are 15 residues in the CDR3.

The rearrangement joins TRBV18 to TRBJ1-6, with 8 bases lining up with TRBD1. The V gene end was trimmed by 3 bases and the J gene end by 7 bases; junction bases not matched to a gene: 5. CDR3 length: 15 amino acids. CDR1 and CDR2 from the germline V gene are KGHSH and LQKENI. CDR3 sequence reads: CASSPGQGGNSPLHF. CDR3 in DNA: TGTGCCAGCTCACCCGGACAGGGCGGAAATTCACCCCTCCACTTT.